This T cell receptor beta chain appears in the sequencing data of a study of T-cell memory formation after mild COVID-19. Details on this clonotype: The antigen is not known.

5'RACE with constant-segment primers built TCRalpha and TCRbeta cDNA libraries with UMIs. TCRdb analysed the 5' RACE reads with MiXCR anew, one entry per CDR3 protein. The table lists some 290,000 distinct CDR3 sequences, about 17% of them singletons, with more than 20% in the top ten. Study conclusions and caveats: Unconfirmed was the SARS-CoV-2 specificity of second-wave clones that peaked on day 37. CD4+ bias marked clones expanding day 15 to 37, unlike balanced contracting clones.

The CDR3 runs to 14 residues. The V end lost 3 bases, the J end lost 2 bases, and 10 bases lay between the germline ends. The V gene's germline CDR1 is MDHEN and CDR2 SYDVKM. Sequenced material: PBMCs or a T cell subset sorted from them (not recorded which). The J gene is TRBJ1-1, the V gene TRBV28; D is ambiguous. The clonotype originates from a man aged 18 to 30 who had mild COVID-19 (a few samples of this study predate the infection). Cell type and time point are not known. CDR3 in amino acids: CASSFPSRNTEAFF. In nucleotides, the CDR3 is TGTGCCAGCAGTTTCCCGTCAAGAAACACTGAAGCTTTCTTT.